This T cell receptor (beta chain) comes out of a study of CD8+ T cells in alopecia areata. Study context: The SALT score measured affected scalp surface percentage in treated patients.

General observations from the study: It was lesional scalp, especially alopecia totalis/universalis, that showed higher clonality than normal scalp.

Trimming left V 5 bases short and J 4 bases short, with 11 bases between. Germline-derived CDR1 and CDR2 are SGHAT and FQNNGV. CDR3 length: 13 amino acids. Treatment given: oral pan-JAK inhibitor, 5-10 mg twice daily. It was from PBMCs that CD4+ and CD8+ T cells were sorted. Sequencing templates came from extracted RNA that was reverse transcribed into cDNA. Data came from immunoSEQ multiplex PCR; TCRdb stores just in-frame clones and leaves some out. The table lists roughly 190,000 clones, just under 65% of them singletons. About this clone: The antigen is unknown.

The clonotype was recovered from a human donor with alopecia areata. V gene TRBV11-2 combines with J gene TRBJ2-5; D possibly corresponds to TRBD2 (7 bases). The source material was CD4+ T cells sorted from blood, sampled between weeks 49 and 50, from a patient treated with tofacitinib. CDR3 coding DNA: TGTGCCAGCAGCCCGGGGGGCCGAGAGACCCAGTACTTC. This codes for CASSPGGRETQYF.